This TCR beta chain was sequenced for a study of blood T cell repertoires in COVID-19. About the research overall: Samples came from the United States, Italy and Spain, spanning acute and convalescent COVID-19. T cells, B-cell-depleted T cells, or PBMCs supplied cDNA or gDNA.

Trimming removed 4 bases from V and 7 bases from J; junction bases left unmatched: 10. The CDR3 covers 15 residues. The germline CDR1 and CDR2 sequences are SGHRS and YFSETQ. Sequencing was performed with immunoSEQ multiplex PCR; in TCRdb, only in-frame clones are kept and a portion is missing. The sample has tens of thousands of clones; around 83% are singletons. The sequencing input was peripheral blood. V usage is TRBV5-1 and J usage is TRBJ1-2; 10 positions agree with TRBD1. The sequence came from a woman older than 75 in a cohort sampled during active or convalescent COVID-19. The CDR3 loop reads CASSNIGGTGAGYTF. CDR3 DNA: TGCGCCAGCAGCAACATAGGCGGGACAGGGGCTGGCTACACCTTC.